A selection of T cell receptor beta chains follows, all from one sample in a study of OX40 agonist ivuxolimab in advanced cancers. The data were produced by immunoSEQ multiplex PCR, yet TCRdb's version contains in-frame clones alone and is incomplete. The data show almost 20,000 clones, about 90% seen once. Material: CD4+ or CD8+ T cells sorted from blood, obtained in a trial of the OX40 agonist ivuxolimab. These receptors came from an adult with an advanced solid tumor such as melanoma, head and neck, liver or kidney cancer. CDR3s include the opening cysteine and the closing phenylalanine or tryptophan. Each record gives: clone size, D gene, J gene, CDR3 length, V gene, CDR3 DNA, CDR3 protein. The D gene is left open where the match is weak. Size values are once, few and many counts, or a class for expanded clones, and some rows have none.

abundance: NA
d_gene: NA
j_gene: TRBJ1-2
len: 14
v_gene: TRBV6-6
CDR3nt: TGTGCCAGCAGCGGGAAAGGCCGTCTTTGGGGCTACACCTTC
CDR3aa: CASSGKGRLWGYTF

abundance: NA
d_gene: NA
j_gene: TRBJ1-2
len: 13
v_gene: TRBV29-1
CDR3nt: TGCAGCGTTGTCGAGGGGGTTGACTATGGCTACACCTTC
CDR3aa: CSVVEGVDYGYTF

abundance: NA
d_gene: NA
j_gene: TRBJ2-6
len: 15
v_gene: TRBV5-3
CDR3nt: TGCGCCAGCAGCCAACAGAGCTCTGGGGCCAACGTCCTGACTTTC
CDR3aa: CASSQQSSGANVLTF

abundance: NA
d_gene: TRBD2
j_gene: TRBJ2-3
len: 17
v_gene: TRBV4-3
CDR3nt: TGCGCCAGCAGCCAAGGACCCCTAGCGGGACGCACAGATACGCAGTATTTT
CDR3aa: CASSQGPLAGRTDTQYF

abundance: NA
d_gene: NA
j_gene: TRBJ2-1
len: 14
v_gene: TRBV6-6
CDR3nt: TGTGCCAGCAGTTACTCTACCACACTCAATGAGCAGTTCTTC
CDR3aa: CASSYSTTLNEQFF

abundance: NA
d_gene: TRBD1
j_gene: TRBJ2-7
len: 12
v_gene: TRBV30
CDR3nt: TGTGCCTGGAGAGGGGGCTGGGATGAGCAGTACTTC
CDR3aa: CAWRGGWDEQYF

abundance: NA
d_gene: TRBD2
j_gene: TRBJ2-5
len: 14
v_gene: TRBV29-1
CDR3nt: TGCAGCGTTTCCGGGACTAGCGGGACAGAGACCCAGTACTTC
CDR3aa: CSVSGTSGTETQYF

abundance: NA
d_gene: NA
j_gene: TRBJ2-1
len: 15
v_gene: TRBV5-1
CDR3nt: TGCGCCAGCAGTTCAGGAGACCCAGTTTACAATGAGCAGTTCTTC
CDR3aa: CASSSGDPVYNEQFF

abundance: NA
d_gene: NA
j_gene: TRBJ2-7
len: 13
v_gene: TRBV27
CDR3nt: TGTGCCAGCAGGAGGACGAACCGCTACGAGCAGTACTTC
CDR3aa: CASRRTNRYEQYF

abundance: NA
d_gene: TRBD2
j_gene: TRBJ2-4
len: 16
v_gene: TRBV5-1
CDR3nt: TGCGCCAGCAGCTTGGGACTAGCGGGGGGGCGGAACATTCAGTACTTC
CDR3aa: CASSLGLAGGRNIQYF

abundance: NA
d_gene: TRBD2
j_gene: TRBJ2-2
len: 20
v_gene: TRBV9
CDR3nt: TGTGCCAGCAGCGTAGGGGGGCGACTAGCGGGAGGACACGCCCTCGGGGAGCTGTTTTTT
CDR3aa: CASSVGGRLAGGHALGELFF

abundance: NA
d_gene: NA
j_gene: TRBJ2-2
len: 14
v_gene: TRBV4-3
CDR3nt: TGCGCCAGCAGCCAACTCGGGGGTATCGGGGAGCTGTTTTTT
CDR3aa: CASSQLGGIGELFF

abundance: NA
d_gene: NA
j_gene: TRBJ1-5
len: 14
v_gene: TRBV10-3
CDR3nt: TGTGCCATCAGTGAAGGGCAGGGGCTCCAGCCCCAGCATTTT
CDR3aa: CAISEGQGLQPQHF

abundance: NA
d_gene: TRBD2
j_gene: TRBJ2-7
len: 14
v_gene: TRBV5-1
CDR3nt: TGCGCCAGCAGCTTGGCCGGGGACTACTACGAGCAGTACTTC
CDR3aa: CASSLAGDYYEQYF

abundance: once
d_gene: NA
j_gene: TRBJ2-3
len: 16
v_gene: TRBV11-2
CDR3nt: TGTGCCAGCAGCTTAATTCGTGGAGGGTTGGGCGATACGCAGTATTTT
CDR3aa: CASSLIRGGLGDTQYF

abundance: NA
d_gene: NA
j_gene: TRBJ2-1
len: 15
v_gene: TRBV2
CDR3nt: TGTGCCAGCGCATTACAGAGGGCGGCGTACAATGAGCAGTTCTTC
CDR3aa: CASALQRAAYNEQFF

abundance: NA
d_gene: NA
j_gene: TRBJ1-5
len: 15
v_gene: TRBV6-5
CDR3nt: TGTGCCAGCAGTTCGACAGGACTTAGCAATCAGCCCCAGCATTTT
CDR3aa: CASSSTGLSNQPQHF

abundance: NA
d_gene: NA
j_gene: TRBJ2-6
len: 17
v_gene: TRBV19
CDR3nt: TGTGCCAGTAGTTTTGGGCTCAGGGCGGCTGGGGCCAACGTCCTGACTTTC
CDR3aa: CASSFGLRAAGANVLTF

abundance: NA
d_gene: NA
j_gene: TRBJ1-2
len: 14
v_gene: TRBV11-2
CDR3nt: TGTGCCAGCAGCTTAGCGGGGCGCGCAGGAGGCTACACCTTC
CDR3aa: CASSLAGRAGGYTF

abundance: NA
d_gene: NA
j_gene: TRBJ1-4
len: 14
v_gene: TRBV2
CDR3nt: TGTGCCAGCAGTGCAACCTCAACTAATGAAAAACTGTTTTTT
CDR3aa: CASSATSTNEKLFF

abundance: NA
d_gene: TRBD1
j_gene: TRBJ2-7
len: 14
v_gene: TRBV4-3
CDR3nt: TGCGCCAGCAGCCAAGGACAGGGATTGTACGAGCAGTACTTC
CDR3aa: CASSQGQGLYEQYF

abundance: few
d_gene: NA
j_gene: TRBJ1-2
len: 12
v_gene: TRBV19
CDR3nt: TGTGCCAGCCAATCTCGGACAGCCGACTACACCTTC
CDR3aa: CASQSRTADYTF